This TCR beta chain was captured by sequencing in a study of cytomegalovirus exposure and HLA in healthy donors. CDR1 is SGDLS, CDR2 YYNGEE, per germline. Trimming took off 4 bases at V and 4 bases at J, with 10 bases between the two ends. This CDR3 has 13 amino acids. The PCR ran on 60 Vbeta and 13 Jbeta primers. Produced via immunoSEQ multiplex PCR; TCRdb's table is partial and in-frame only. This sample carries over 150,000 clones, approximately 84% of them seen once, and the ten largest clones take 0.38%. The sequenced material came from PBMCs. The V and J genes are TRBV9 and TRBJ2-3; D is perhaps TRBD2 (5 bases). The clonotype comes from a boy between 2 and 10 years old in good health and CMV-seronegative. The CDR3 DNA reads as TGTGCCAGCAGCCTAGGCGGGTCAGATACGCAGTATTTT. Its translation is CASSLGGSDTQYF.